The present entry profiles one T cell receptor (beta chain) with its context. The target antigen is unknown. J gave up 7 bases and V 2 bases, and 4 bases lay outside the gene matches. Germline CDR1 reads MNHEY; CDR2 reads SVGAGI. The CDR3 covers 15 residues. The data stem from a study of cytomegalovirus exposure and HLA in healthy donors. The PCR used 60 Vbeta and 13 Jbeta primers. Method: immunoSEQ multiplex PCR; TCRdb's copy keeps in-frame clones and lacks some. Of about 160,000 clones detected, 78% appear once; the ten largest clones hold around 3.1%. Study results and limitations: One cluster of highly shared sequence variants probably arose as a sequencing artifact. Most sequenced TCRs were rare (though some public TCRs occurred in many donors).

This sequence was found in a woman between 45 and 60 years old in good health and CMV-seropositive. The chain combines TRBV6-5 with TRBJ2-1; 11 positions match TRBD2. Material: PBMCs. The CDR3 loop is CASSYMSSGRNEQFF. The CDR3 DNA sequence: TGTGCCAGCAGTTACATGTCTAGCGGGAGGAATGAGCAGTTCTTC.